A single sample gave rise to the 25 T cell receptor beta chains below, sequenced in a study of regulatory T cells in long-lasting Graves disease. Through Arm-PCR of CDR3 regions and iRepertoire HTBI primers, TCR beta libraries were built. One entry per CDR3 protein, called by TCRdb with MiXCR from the multiplex PCR reads. The top ten clones hold roughly a quarter of a sample with about 450,000 distinct CDR3 sequences, about a quarter of them seen once. As to time point: persistent/refractory GD, antithyroid drugs over 5 years with positive TRAb. From RNA extracted from PBMCs, the TCR library was made. Source: peripheral blood mononuclear cells (PBMCs), taken when the disease was refractory, from a patient treated with antithyroid drugs. Source of these receptors: a female donor with Graves disease.

Regarding this clonotype: A much larger clone lies a single base off, so this may be a read error. The chain joins TRBV2 to TRBJ2-5; TRBD1 matches at 8 bases. V lost 6 bases, J lost 1 base, and 10 bases stayed unmatched. CDR3 length: 16 residues. The germline gives CDR1 SNHLY, CDR2 FYNNEI. The CDR3 sequence is CASSHQGAGSQETQYF. The DNA for the CDR3 is TGTGCCAGCAGCCATCAGGGGGCAGGAAGCCAAGAGACCCAGTACTTC. Drawing the rest from reference TRBV2 and TRBJ2-5, the complete variable domain is EPEVTQTPSHQVTQMGQEVILRCVPISNHLYFYWYRQILGQKVEFLVSFYNNEISEKSEIFDDQFSVERPDGSNFTLKIRSTKLEDSAMYFCASSHQGAGSQETQYFGPGTRLLVL.

The V call is TRBV7-2, the J call TRBJ2-7; D is uncertain. The CDR3 runs to 15 residues. Germline V gene sequence: CDR1 SGHTA, CDR2 FQGNSA. Trimming pared 2 bases from V and 5 bases from J, leaving 16 bases between. This CDR3 reads CASSLKKGPFHEQYF. In DNA form, the CDR3 reads TGTGCCAGCAGCTTAAAAAAAGGGCCTTTCCACGAGCAGTACTTC.

V is TRBV5-1 and J is TRBJ2-5; D is uncertain. CDR1 SGHRS and CDR2 YFSETQ come from the germline V gene. V gave up 2 bases and J gave up 6 bases, with 8 bases separating them. The CDR3 extends over 12 amino acids. CDR3 amino acids: CASSFELQTQYF. Written as DNA, the CDR3 is TGCGCCAGCAGCTTTGAGCTGCAGACCCAGTACTTC.

This clonotype was counted many times. The rearrangement links TRBV20-1 to TRBJ1-1; 10 bases line up with TRBD1. Germline V gene lookup returns CDR1 DFQATT and CDR2 SNEGSKA (reference sequence). CDR3 size: 14 residues. Trimming at V came to 6 bases and at J to 0 bases, leaving 4 bases not matched to a gene. The CDR3 coding sequence is TGCAGTGCCGGGACAGGGGAGGTGAACACTGAAGCTTTCTTT. Its protein product is CSAGTGEVNTEAFF.

Note on this clonotype: A read error may explain this, as a much larger clone is one base away. The V call is TRBV7-2, the J call TRBJ1-2; TRBD1 aligns across 9 bases. The CDR3 extends over 16 amino acids. The germline V gene encodes CDR1 SGHTA and CDR2 FQGNSA. V lost 2 bases, J lost 8 bases, and 12 bases stayed unmatched. CDR3 sequence reads: CASSLLPGQGGRGYTF. The DNA for the CDR3 is TGTGCCAGCAGCTTATTGCCGGGACAGGGTGGCCGGGGCTACACCTTC. Full variable domain (outside the CDR3, taken from reference TRBV7-2 and TRBJ1-2): GAGVSQSPSNKVTEKGKDVELRCDPISGHTALYWYRQSLGQGLEFLIYFQGNSAPDKSGLPSDRFSAERTGGSVSTLTIQRTQQEDSAVYLCASSLLPGQGGRGYTFGSGTRLTVV.

This clonotype was recorded many times. The V and J genes are TRBV2 and TRBJ2-5, with D uncertain. Trimming removed 2 bases at V and 4 bases at J, with 11 bases between. The V gene's germline CDR1 is SNHLY and CDR2 FYNNEI. This CDR3 is 14 amino acids long. The CDR3 DNA reads as TGTGCCAGCAGTGAAAGTCTCCCGCGAGAGACCCAGTACTTC. Its protein product is CASSESLPRETQYF.

The chain couples TRBV9 to TRBJ1-4; D remains unclear. V lost 0 bases, J lost 5 bases, and 11 bases lay in between. The CDR3 spans 15 residues. Germline CDR1 and CDR2: SGDLS and YYNGEE. The chain's CDR3 is CASSVGTRQNEKLFF. The CDR3 DNA reads TGTGCCAGCAGCGTAGGAACACGGCAGAATGAAAAACTGTTTTTT.

This clonotype was picked up many times. CDR3 coding DNA: TGTGCCAGCAGTGAAGCAGGGACAGGAAGGTATGGCTACACCTTC. It translates to CASSEAGTGRYGYTF. The chain joins TRBV6-1 to TRBJ1-2, with 8 positions matching TRBD1. V was clipped by 0 bases and J by 5 bases; unmatched bases: 5. The CDR3 is 15 residues long. Germline CDR1 reads MNHNS; CDR2 reads SASEGT.

This clonotype was observed a few times. The chain employs TRBV7-2 and TRBJ1-3; D not resolved. The V gene's germline CDR1 is SGHTA and CDR2 FQGNSA. The length of the CDR3 is 15 residues. Trimming removed 3 bases at V and 0 bases at J, with 9 bases between. The CDR3 DNA follows: TGTGCCAGCAGCTTTTTACAGTACTCTGGAAACACCATATATTTT. It encodes CASSFLQYSGNTIYF.

The chain links TRBV5-1 to TRBJ2-2; 8 bases are a match to TRBD1. This CDR3 has 15 amino acids. Trimming cost V 3 bases and J 1 base; bases outside gene matches: 2. The germline CDR1 and CDR2 sequences are SGHRS and YFSETQ. The CDR3 loop reads CASSWTGQNTGELFF. The CDR3 region has the DNA TGCGCCAGCAGCTGGACAGGGCAGAACACCGGGGAGCTGTTTTTT.

V and J are TRBV5-1 and TRBJ1-5; D perhaps matches TRBD1 (6 bases). V shed 4 bases and J shed 5 bases, with 13 bases lying between them. The germline V gene has CDR1 SGHRS and CDR2 YFSETQ. This CDR3 comprises 14 residues. The CDR3 coding sequence is TGCGCCAGCAGCCCGGGGGCGGGGGATCAGCCCCAGCATTTT. Its protein is CASSPGAGDQPQHF.

This chain joins TRBV28 and TRBJ1-2, with 12 bases matching TRBD1. From germline, CDR1 is MDHEN and CDR2 SYDVKM. J was trimmed by 2 bases and V by 3 bases; bases with no gene match: 10. The CDR3 runs to 18 residues. CDR3 amino acids: CASSLGTGGDYTNYGYTF. The CDR3 DNA follows: TGTGCCAGCAGTTTGGGGACAGGGGGCGATTATACCAACTATGGCTACACCTTC.

The chain links TRBV20-1 to TRBJ2-3; D might be TRBD2 (6 bases). In germline, CDR1 is DFQATT, CDR2 SNEGSKA (reference sequence). V lost 5 bases to trimming and J lost 0 bases, with 12 bases between them. The CDR3 runs 14 residues. CDR3 loop: CSAGDGTSTDTQYF. The CDR3 nucleotides read TGCAGTGCTGGGGACGGGACTAGCACAGATACGCAGTATTTT.

This clonotype was observed many times. The chain recombines TRBV29-1 with TRBJ1-4; TRBD1 matches at 9 bases. CDR3 length equals 17 residues. J was trimmed by 8 bases and V by 7 bases; bases with no gene match: 20. The germline V gene has CDR1 SQVTM and CDR2 ANQGSEA. The DNA for the CDR3 is TGCAGCGCCCTATTGCGGGACAGGGACGACGAACCGGAAAAACTGTTTTTT. It yields the protein CSALLRDRDDEPEKLFF.

The table lists this clonotype with many counts. J is TRBJ1-2 and V is TRBV2; TRBD1 might be the D (6 bases). This CDR3 contains 13 residues. The germline V and J ends were trimmed by 1 base and 5 bases, with 8 bases remaining between them. CDR1 and CDR2 from the germline V gene are SNHLY and FYNNEI. This chain's CDR3 is CASSEGQEYGYTF. DNA for the CDR3: TGTGCCAGCAGTGAAGGACAGGAATATGGCTACACCTTC.

The chain is built from TRBV5-1 and TRBJ2-7; 8 bases match TRBD1. From germline, CDR1 is SGHRS and CDR2 YFSETQ. V was clipped by 4 bases and J by 6 bases; unmatched bases: 12. The CDR3 consists of 15 residues. The CDR3 here is CASSLMTQGAREQYF. DNA of the CDR3: TGCGCCAGCAGCCTAATGACCCAGGGGGCTCGCGAGCAGTACTTC.

The sample holds many counts of this clonotype. The rearrangement joins TRBV20-1 to TRBJ2-1; 10 nucleotides align to TRBD2. Unmatched junction bases numbered 8, after V lost 5 bases and J lost 7 bases. Germline V gives CDR1 DFQATT, CDR2 SNEGSKA (reference sequence). The CDR3 runs 14 residues. CDR3 amino acids: CSAWSGRADNEQFF. CDR3 in DNA: TGCAGTGCTTGGAGCGGGAGGGCCGATAATGAGCAGTTCTTC.

This clonotype was seen at least ten times. V and J are TRBV6-1 and TRBJ2-5; the D gene is possibly TRBD2 (7 bases). Per the germline V gene, CDR1 is MNHNS and CDR2 is SASEGT. The CDR3 has 14 residues. V lost 4 bases and J lost 5, with 14 bases in between. The CDR3 bases are TGTGCCAGCAGTGCCTTCAGGGGAGGGGAGACCCAGTACTTC. The encoded protein is CASSAFRGGETQYF.

V is TRBV19 and J is TRBJ2-5; 10 bases are shared with TRBD1. Per germline, CDR1 LNHDA and CDR2 SQIVND (reference sequence). The trim removed 4 bases at V and 0 bases at J, leaving 5 bases unmatched. CDR3 size: 16 residues. CDR3 in DNA: TGTGCCAGTAGTAGCGATGACAGGGGGCACCAAGAGACCCAGTACTTC. This translates into CASSSDDRGHQETQYF.

The sample holds a few counts of this clonotype. The rearrangement uses TRBV20-1 and TRBJ2-2; 10 positions agree with TRBD2. Germline V gene data show CDR1 as DFQATT and CDR2 as SNEGSKA (reference sequence). The V gene end was trimmed by 6 bases and the J gene end by 1 base; junction bases not matched to a gene: 2. The CDR3 has 14 residues. CDR3 nucleotide sequence: TGCAGTGCCTTAGCGGGAGGGAACACCGGGGAGCTGTTTTTT. It is translated as CSALAGGNTGELFF.

This clonotype has a handful of counts. The chain recombines TRBV30 with TRBJ1-6, with 7 bases identical to TRBD1. The CDR3 contains 16 residues. Germline values: CDR1 GTSNPN, CDR2 SVGIG (reference sequence). Trimming took 2 bases from V and 10 from J; bases not matched to a gene: 14. The CDR3 sequence: CAWSPPNRGKNSPLHF. The CDR3 DNA sequence: TGTGCCTGGAGTCCCCCCAACAGGGGCAAAAACTCACCCCTCCACTTT.

The chain employs TRBV20-1 and TRBJ2-7; 7 bases are shared with TRBD1. The germline gives CDR1 DFQATT, CDR2 SNEGSKA (reference sequence). The CDR3 runs to 14 residues. The J segment lost 4 bases and the V segment lost 7 bases, leaving 13 bases of the junction unmatched. CDR3 coding DNA: TGCAGTGTCTCGACAGGGACCCTAGGGTACGAGCAGTACTTC. It specifies CSVSTGTLGYEQYF.

CDR3 in amino acids: CASSQDQIGELFF. The DNA for the CDR3 is TGTGCCAGCAGCCAAGATCAAATCGGGGAGCTGTTTTTT. The V call is TRBV3-1, the J call TRBJ2-2; no firm D call. Trimming shortened V by 0 bases and J by 7 bases, and 6 bases separated the two germline ends. CDR1 is LGHDT and CDR2 is YNNKEL in the germline V gene (reference sequence). The CDR3 runs 13 residues. The entire variable domain, with the rest obtained from reference TRBV3-1 and TRBJ2-2, is as follows: DTAVSQTPKYLVTQMGNDKSIKCEQNLGHDTMYWYKQDSKKFLKIMFSYNNKELIINETVPNRFSPKSPDKAHLNLHINSLELGDSAVYFCASSQDQIGELFFGEGSRLTVL.

The chain combines TRBV28 with TRBJ2-7; 9 positions agree with TRBD1. This CDR3 contains 16 residues. J lost 6 bases, V lost 4 bases, and 13 bases had no gene match. From germline, CDR1 is MDHEN and CDR2 SYDVKM. CDR3 nucleotides: TGTGCCAGCAGTTCAATACAGGGGGCGCTTAAACGCGAGCAGTACTTC. It encodes CASSSIQGALKREQYF.

This clonotype was recorded at least ten times. The gene calls are TRBV27 and TRBJ2-7, with 12 bases that match TRBD2. After removal of 3 bases from V and 3 bases from J, the junction contained 9 bases not matched to a gene. Germline V gives CDR1 MNHEY, CDR2 SMNVEV (reference sequence). The CDR3 covers 17 residues. The CDR3, as DNA: TGTGCCAGCAGTTTTTCTAGCGGGAGGGCCGGAAACTACGAGCAGTACTTC. Translation gives CASSFSSGRAGNYEQYF.